These 26 T cell receptor beta chains were sequenced from one sample in a study of cytomegalovirus exposure and HLA in healthy donors (dated by TCRdb to about 2017). Libraries were made using the immunoSEQ multiplex PCR assay. TCRdb stores this immuneACCESS table with in-frame sequences only. Part of the clones is absent; in the studies checked, under half of the shortfall reflects unresolved V genes, and no reason is known for the rest. The sample has roughly 170,000 clones on record, around 81% of them singletons. Together, the top ten hold approximately 3% of the sample. Sequenced input: PBMCs. Receptors originate from a woman younger than 35 in good health and CMV-seropositive.

The chain has TRBV7-2 and TRBJ2-7; 8 bases match TRBD1. The CDR3 has 19 residues. Losses at the gene ends were 3 bases for V and 1 base for J; bases not matched to a gene: 17. Germline assignment: CDR1 SGHTA and CDR2 FQGNSA. In DNA form, the CDR3 reads TGTGCCAGCAGCTTCCAGGGGGCGCGCGGGTCGGGGAGATCCTACGAGCAGTACTTC. This codes for CASSFQGARGSGRSYEQYF.

This clone was counted a single time. V usage is TRBV29-1 and J usage is TRBJ1-1, with no clear D. Germline CDR1 and CDR2: SQVTM and ANQGSEA. This CDR3 has 10 residues. The ends were cut back, 6 bases at V and 4 bases at J, with 6 bases in the middle. In DNA form, the CDR3 reads TGCAGCGTCGGCGGCACTGAAGCTTTCTTT. It yields the protein CSVGGTEAFF.

This clone was detected once. The gene calls are TRBV9 and TRBJ2-2; the D gene is possibly TRBD2 (5 bases). Trimming left V 3 bases short and J 6 bases short, with 18 bases between. CDR3 length equals 16 residues. CDR1 is SGDLS and CDR2 is YYNGEE in the germline V gene. For the CDR3, the DNA is TGTGCCAGCAGCGGGGGAGTCTTAGAGGTCCCCGGGGAGCTGTTTTTT. It encodes CASSGGVLEVPGELFF.

The chain couples TRBV7-2 to TRBJ2-2; the D is unclear. Trimming took off 3 bases at V and 6 bases at J, with 14 bases between the two ends. The CDR3 spans 15 residues. The germline V gene has CDR1 SGHTA and CDR2 FQGNSA. The CDR3 is CASSFRAQKSGELFF. CDR3 nucleotides: TGTGCCAGCAGCTTCCGAGCTCAAAAATCCGGGGAGCTGTTTTTT.

This chain uses TRBV2 with TRBJ1-1; maybe TRBD1 (5 bases). Trimming removed 4 bases from V and 3 bases from J, with 12 bases in between. Per germline, CDR1 SNHLY and CDR2 FYNNEI. The CDR3 runs 14 residues. CDR3 sequence reads: CASSGLVGDTEAFF. Written as DNA, the CDR3 is TGTGCCAGCAGTGGATTGGTAGGGGACACTGAAGCTTTCTTT.

The chain combines TRBV18 with TRBJ2-5, with 11 bases fitting TRBD2. Germline assignment: CDR1 KGHSH and CDR2 LQKENI. This CDR3 contains 18 residues. V trimming: 1 base; J trimming: 2 bases; junction bases outside the gene matches: 9. The CDR3, as DNA: TGTGCCAGCTCACCACTAGCGGGGGGGCTTACGGCACAAGAGACCCAGTACTTC. This translates into CASSPLAGGLTAQETQYF.

The V and J genes are TRBV4-2 and TRBJ2-1; D unresolved. Trimming took 0 bases from V and 10 from J, leaving 7 bases between them. From germline, CDR1 is LGHNA and CDR2 YNFKEQ. CDR3 length: 12 residues. The CDR3 nucleotides are TGTGCCAGCAGCCAAGAAATTATGGAGCAGTTCTTC. Protein sequence: CASSQEIMEQFF.

The chain joins TRBV5-1 to TRBJ1-2, with TRBD1 identical over 8 bases. The germline CDR1 and CDR2 sequences are SGHRS and YFSETQ. This CDR3 has 15 residues. J gave up 3 bases and V 0 bases, and 4 bases lay outside the gene matches. CDR3 sequence: CASSLGAQGDYGYTF. CDR3 in DNA: TGCGCCAGCAGCTTGGGGGCACAGGGGGACTATGGCTACACCTTC.

This clone was seen a single time. The gene calls are TRBV10-3 and TRBJ1-3; 11 bases match TRBD1. This CDR3 is built from 15 residues. After removal of 6 bases from V and 4 bases from J, the junction contained 5 bases not matched to a gene. Germline loops: CDR1 ENHRY, CDR2 SYGVKD. The DNA of the CDR3 is TGTGCCATCAGAGGACAGGGGGCTGAGGGAAACACCATATATTTT. Its protein product is CAIRGQGAEGNTIYF.

The gene calls are TRBV2 and TRBJ2-6, with 7 bases matching TRBD1. Germline V gene sequence: CDR1 SNHLY, CDR2 FYNNEI. The CDR3 runs 17 residues. Trimming removed 5 bases from V and 0 bases from J; junction bases left unmatched: 7. The CDR3 DNA follows: TGTGCCAGCAGTCGAACCGGGACAGTCTCTGGGGCCAACGTCCTGACTTTC. Its protein is CASSRTGTVSGANVLTF. Together with reference TRBV2 and TRBJ2-6, the CDR3 gives the full variable domain: EPEVTQTPSHQVTQMGQEVILRCVPISNHLYFYWYRQILGQKVEFLVSFYNNEISEKSEIFDDQFSVERPDGSNFTLKIRSTKLEDSAMYFCASSRTGTVSGANVLTFGAGSRLTVL.

This rearrangement joins TRBV4-1 to TRBJ2-7; a possible D gene is TRBD1 (5 bases). The CDR3 contains 14 residues. V gave up 1 base and J gave up 3 bases, with 10 bases separating them. CDR1 is MGHRA and CDR2 is YSYEKL in the germline V gene. The DNA of the CDR3 is TGCGCCAGCAGCCAAGGGGGAACAGGCTACGAGCAGTACTTC. This sequence encodes CASSQGGTGYEQYF.

Concerning this clone itself: The germline gene is not matched at one end of the junction; a read error may be the cause. The chain employs TRBV2 and TRBJ1-1; possibly TRBD1 for D (5 bases). Per the germline V gene, CDR1 is SNHLY and CDR2 is FYNNEI. The CDR3 spans 12 residues. The CDR3 is CASREGHLEAFF. In DNA form, the CDR3 reads TGTGCCAGCAGGGAAGGACATCTTGAAGCTTTCTTT.

This chain links TRBV11-1 with TRBJ1-1; the D gene is possibly TRBD1 (6 bases). Trimming removed 5 bases at V and 2 bases at J, with 15 bases between. The CDR3 sequence is 15 residues long. Germline CDR1 SGHAT, CDR2 FQDESV (reference sequence). The CDR3 loop reads CASSVTTGRNTEAFF. The CDR3 bases are TGTGCCAGCAGCGTAACTACAGGGAGAAACACTGAAGCTTTCTTT. The whole variable domain, filled in from reference TRBV11-1 and TRBJ1-1, reads EAEVAQSPRYKITEKSQAVAFWCDPISGHATLYWYRQILGQGPELLVQFQDESVVDDSQLPKDRFSAERLKGVDSTLKIQPAELGDSAMYLCASSVTTGRNTEAFFGQGTRLTVV.

The chain recombines TRBV4-1 with TRBJ2-6, with D perhaps TRBD2 (5 bases). The CDR3 has 15 amino acids. V dropped 4 bases and J dropped 3 bases, with 10 bases sitting between them. CDR1 and CDR2 (germline): MGHRA, YSYEKL. This chain's CDR3 is CASSPGGFGANVLTF. As DNA, the CDR3 is TGCGCCAGCAGCCCAGGAGGCTTTGGGGCCAACGTCCTGACTTTC.

The rearrangement joins TRBV19 to TRBJ2-1, with 12 bases aligning to TRBD2. J was trimmed by 7 bases and V by 4 bases; bases with no gene match: 5. The CDR3 sequence is 15 residues long. Germline CDR1 and CDR2: LNHDA and SQIVND (reference sequence). The CDR3 loop reads CASSTSGGAGNEQFF. The CDR3 DNA reads as TGTGCCAGTAGTACTAGCGGGGGGGCCGGTAATGAGCAGTTCTTC. Complete variable domain (other parts from reference TRBV19 and TRBJ2-1): DGGITQSPKYLFRKEGQNVTLSCEQNLNHDAMYWYRQDPGQGLRLIYYSQIVNDFQKGDIAEGYSVSREKKESFPLTVTSAQKNPTAFYLCASSTSGGAGNEQFFGPGTRLTVL.

The V gene is TRBV6-5, the J gene TRBJ1-1; TRBD1 might be the D (5 bases). Germline CDR1 and CDR2: MNHEY and SVGAGI. Trimming cost V 8 bases and J 4 bases, with 8 bases left between them. This CDR3 comprises 11 residues. DNA for the CDR3: TGTGCCAGCTCCCAGGGCACTGAAGCTTTCTTT. Translation: CASSQGTEAFF.

The chain couples TRBV7-6 to TRBJ2-5; D perhaps matches TRBD2 (6 bases). The V gene's germline CDR1 is SGHVS and CDR2 FNYEAQ. The CDR3 runs 15 residues. V lost 5 bases, J lost 1 base, and 14 bases lay in between. The CDR3 DNA follows: TGTGCCAGCAGCCTCTCCCTAGCGCTCCAAGAGACCCAGTACTTC. It codes for CASSLSLALQETQYF.

This CDR3 reads CASNIPTGRNTGELFF. The CDR3 nucleotides read TGTGCCAGCAACATACCGACAGGGAGAAACACCGGGGAGCTGTTTTTT. The chain couples TRBV6-6 to TRBJ2-2, with 7 nucleotides matching TRBD1. This CDR3 is 16 amino acids long. The germline V gene has CDR1 MNHNY and CDR2 SVGAGI (reference sequence). V dropped 7 bases and J dropped 2; count of bases not matched to a gene: 10.

The V gene is TRBV6-5, the J gene TRBJ1-1, with 8 positions matching TRBD1. CDR1 and CDR2 (germline): MNHEY, SVGAGI. This CDR3 comprises 12 residues. V was clipped by 5 bases and J by 7 bases; unmatched bases: 3. The CDR3 DNA sequence: TGTGCCAGCAGTAGACAGGGGCTTGAAGCTTTCTTT. Its translation is CASSRQGLEAFF.

This chain links TRBV19 with TRBJ1-1; 7 bases map to TRBD1. V shed 6 bases, J shed 7 bases, and the junction held 11 bases outside the gene matches. The CDR3 spans 14 residues. CDR1 and CDR2 (germline): LNHDA, SQIVND (reference sequence). The CDR3 nucleotides are TGTGCCAGTAGCTCCAGGGGGGCGGGCCGTGAAGCTTTCTTT. It translates to CASSSRGAGREAFF.

This clone has more than one count but fewer than ten. The chain employs TRBV5-4 and TRBJ1-2; a possible D gene is TRBD1 (6 bases). From germline, CDR1 is SGHNT and CDR2 YYREEE (reference sequence). The germline V and J ends were trimmed by 4 bases and 5 bases, with 12 bases remaining between them. This CDR3 contains 13 residues. CDR3 residues: CASSAPGQYGYTF. The CDR3 coding sequence is TGTGCCAGCAGCGCCCCGGGACAATATGGCTACACCTTC.

The chain is built from TRBV18 and TRBJ2-3; 8 bases are a match to TRBD2. V dropped 6 bases and J dropped 4; count of bases not matched to a gene: 9. The CDR3 consists of 15 residues. Per germline, CDR1 KGHSH and CDR2 LQKENI. CDR3 DNA sequence: TGTGCCAGCTCCGGGACTAGGGGAAACCCAGATACGCAGTATTTT. Its protein is CASSGTRGNPDTQYF.

The chain has TRBV2 and TRBJ2-1; 9 bases are shared with TRBD2. Trimming took 3 bases from V and 4 from J; bases not matched to a gene: 10. This CDR3 spans 17 amino acids. Germline V gene data show CDR1 as SNHLY and CDR2 as FYNNEI. The CDR3 sequence is CASSDGSSGELYNEQFF. The DNA of the CDR3 is TGTGCCAGCAGTGATGGGTCTAGCGGGGAACTATACAATGAGCAGTTCTTC.

A few counts support this clone. The genes are TRBV5-6 and TRBJ1-1, with D tentatively TRBD1 (6 bases). V dropped 2 bases and J dropped 5 bases, with 10 bases sitting between them. CDR3 length: 13 residues. The germline gives CDR1 SGHDT, CDR2 YYEEEE. The CDR3 nucleotides read TGTGCCAGCAGCTTAACTCAGGGGACTGAAGCTTTCTTT. Protein sequence: CASSLTQGTEAFF. The complete variable domain, with remaining parts taken from reference TRBV5-6 and TRBJ1-1, reads DAGVTQSPTHLIKTRGQQVTLRCSPKSGHDTVSWYQQALGQGPQFIFQYYEEEERQRGNFPDRFSGHQFPNYSSELNVNALLLGDSALYLCASSLTQGTEAFFGQGTRLTVV.

J is TRBJ2-7 and V is TRBV7-8; the match to TRBD2 covers 8 bases. J gave up 0 bases and V 5 bases, and 6 bases lay outside the gene matches. Germline-derived CDR1 and CDR2 are SGHVS and FQNEAQ. The length of the CDR3 is 15 residues. CDR3: CASSLPGTSSYEQYF. In DNA form, the CDR3 reads TGTGCCAGCAGCCTCCCCGGGACTAGCTCCTACGAGCAGTACTTC. The variable domain in full, completed from reference TRBV7-8 and TRBJ2-7, reads GAGVSQSPRYKVAKRGQDVALRCDPISGHVSLFWYQQALGQGPEFLTYFQNEAQLDKSGLPSDRFFAERPEGSVSTLKIQRTQQEDSAVYLCASSLPGTSSYEQYFGPGTRLTVT.

V is TRBV9 and J is TRBJ2-1, with D maybe TRBD1 (6 bases). Germline assignment: CDR1 SGDLS and CDR2 YYNGEE. Between the trimmed V and J ends, which lost 0 bases and 3 bases, there was a span of 13 bases. The CDR3 runs 16 residues. The CDR3 DNA follows: TGTGCCAGCAGCGTAGTCCTGGGGGCCCTCTACAATGAGCAGTTCTTC. Amino acid sequence: CASSVVLGALYNEQFF.